The clone carrying this T cell receptor (beta chain) was recorded a few times. The target antigen is unknown. Investigators profiled TCR beta VDJ and CDR3 from genomic DNA template. TCRdb ran MiXCR on the reads and lists one entry per CDR3 protein. The data show around 170,000 distinct CDR3 sequences, with around half seen just once and approximately 2.9% held by the top ten. This sample stems from a study of CD8+CD57+ T cells in acquired aplastic anemia. Background on the study: On average, healthy donors gave 9 million to 11 million reads for CD4+ cells. Study-wide points: Patients and controls shared twenty-nine CD8+ CDR3 sequences, which appeared highly expressed in patients and within their immunodominant clones. No significant patient-versus-control difference appeared in CD8+ Simpson's diversity.

V was cut by 5 bases and J by 3 bases, with 18 bases left in between. The V gene's germline CDR1 is LGHNA and CDR2 YNFKEQ. The length of the CDR3 is 16 residues. The sequenced sample was sorted CD4+, CD8+, or CD8+CD57+ T cells (not recorded which) from PBMCs. The chain couples TRBV4-2 to TRBJ2-3; perhaps D is TRBD1 or TRBD2 (6 bases each). The sequence derives from a human donor in good health. CDR3 sequence (DNA): TGTGCCAGCAGCAAAAGGGGGGCAGGGTGGACAGATACGCAGTATTTT. The encoded protein is CASSKRGAGWTDTQYF.